This record concerns one T cell receptor (beta chain) sequence. Its antigen is not known. The CDR3 consists of 14 residues. V lost 6 bases, J lost 6 bases, and 5 bases stayed unmatched. From germline, CDR1 is MNHEY and CDR2 SMNVEV (reference sequence). Clones were read by immunoSEQ multiplex PCR, and TCRdb kept only the in-frame ones, dropping some. This table has some 2,000,000 clones, around 95% appearing once. The source of the sample is a study of shared clonotypes between healthy human individuals. Across the study: Donors consisted of two women and three men between 18 and 49. General study findings and limits: Naive subsets usually exceeded memory subsets in estimated richness. Genetic and exposure-history diversity was limited by the few donors.

V is TRBV27 and J is TRBJ1-4; 9 bases are a match to TRBD1. The specimen sequenced was naive CD4+ T cells sorted from blood. Subset specified: CD45RA+ positively selected. The TCR comes from a man between 18 and 35 years old in good health. CDR3 region: CASSRGQGDEKLFF. CDR3 DNA sequence: TGTGCCAGCAGCCGGGGACAGGGAGATGAAAAACTGTTTTTT.